The rows below give T cell receptor beta chains drawn from one sample of a study of shared clonotypes between healthy human individuals. The data were produced by immunoSEQ multiplex PCR, yet TCRdb's version contains in-frame clones alone and is incomplete. This table has about 2.3 million clones, 80% to 95% appearing once. Sequenced: naive CD4+ T cells from PBMCs. These receptors all stem from a man aged 18 to 30 in good health. Some clones in this sample may be carry-over from other donors' samples. Each CDR3 is given with its conserved first and last residue. The D gene is left open where the match is weak. A clone size is listed for some rows: how often the clone was seen (once, few, many), or a class if it is expanded.

j_gene	abundance	d_gene	len	v_gene	CDR3nt	CDR3aa
TRBJ1-2	-	-	15	TRBV19	TGTGCCAGTAGTATTAGTCCAGGGGAAATCTATGGCTACACCTTC	CASSISPGEIYGYTF
TRBJ1-1	-	-	12	TRBV5-1	TGCGCCAGCAGCTTGGTGGACGGGGAAGCTTTCTTT	CASSLVDGEAFF
TRBJ1-6	-	-	13	TRBV28	TGTGCCAGCAGCCCGGGGATACATTCACCCCTCCACTTT	CASSPGIHSPLHF
TRBJ2-2	-	TRBD2	16	TRBV5-4	TGTGCCAGCAGCCCAGGACTAGCCCTTAGGACCGGGGAGCTGTTTTTT	CASSPGLALRTGELFF
TRBJ1-6	-	-	14	TRBV28	TGTGCCAGCAGTTTAGGTACAGCCAATTCACCCCTCCACTTT	CASSLGTANSPLHF
TRBJ2-3	-	-	15	TRBV28	TGTGCCAGCAGTTTATTGGGATCAGGCAGGGATACGCAGTATTTT	CASSLLGSGRDTQYF
TRBJ2-2	-	TRBD1	15	TRBV4-1	TGCGCCAGCAGCCACGAACGACAGGGAACCGGGGAGCTGTTTTTT	CASSHERQGTGELFF
TRBJ2-1	-	TRBD2	16	TRBV7-9	TGTGCCAGCAGCTCCTTAGCGGGAGGGTCCTACAATGAGCAGTTCTTC	CASSSLAGGSYNEQFF
TRBJ2-1	-	TRBD2	16	TRBV5-4	TGTGCCAGCAGCTTGCAAACTAGCGGGAGGCCCCATGAGCAGTTCTTC	CASSLQTSGRPHEQFF
TRBJ1-2	-	TRBD1	17	TRBV7-9	TGTGCCAGCAGCCTCGGGACAGGGTCCCTAAAAAACTATGGCTACACCTTC	CASSLGTGSLKNYGYTF
TRBJ2-7	-	-	15	TRBV18	TGTGCCAGCTCACCAGGGCGGGGTAGCTCCTACGAGCAGTACTTC	CASSPGRGSSYEQYF
TRBJ2-2	-	-	14	TRBV5-1	TGCGCCAGCAGCTTGGGGGGCAGAAGCGGGGAGCTGTTTTTT	CASSLGGRSGELFF
TRBJ2-5	-	TRBD1	13	TRBV28	TGTGCCAGCGCCCCGGGACAGCAGGAGACCCAGTACTTC	CASAPGQQETQYF
TRBJ2-7	-	-	12	TRBV18	TGTGCCAGCTCGCCCGCCTCCTACGAGCAGTACTTC	CASSPASYEQYF
TRBJ2-7	-	-	13	TRBV6-5	TGTGCCAGCAGTTACGGCAGACGGTACGAGCAGTACTTC	CASSYGRRYEQYF
TRBJ2-3	-	TRBD1	12	TRBV28	TGTGCCAGCAGTTTGGCAGGGGGCTTGCAGTATTTT	CASSLAGGLQYF
TRBJ1-1	few	-	12	TRBV2	TGTGCCAGCAGCGGGATGAACACTGAAGCTTTCTTT	CASSGMNTEAFF
TRBJ2-5	-	-	13	TRBV7-3	TGTGCCAGCAGCTTAACTTATCCCGAGACCCAGTACTTC	CASSLTYPETQYF
TRBJ2-3	-	TRBD2	17	TRBV28	TGTGCCAGCAGCTTTAGCGGGAGGGCCCCGGGCACAGATACGCAGTATTTT	CASSFSGRAPGTDTQYF
TRBJ2-3	-	-	13	TRBV4-1	TGCGCCAGCGGTGATAGCGGCACAGATACGCAGTATTTT	CASGDSGTDTQYF
TRBJ1-4	-	-	16	TRBV18	TGTGCCAGCTCACCAATCACGGTTGCAACTAATGAAAAACTGTTTTTT	CASSPITVATNEKLFF
TRBJ1-4	-	-	15	TRBV6-5	TGTGCCAGCAGTTACGGCGACAGAGCCCTTGAAAAACTGTTTTTT	CASSYGDRALEKLFF
TRBJ1-1	-	-	14	TRBV6-5	TGTGCCAGCAGTTACTCGAATTCAGGGGCTGAAGCTTTCTTT	CASSYSNSGAEAFF
TRBJ2-7	-	-	12	TRBV28	TGTGCCAGCAGTCAAAGGGCAGGCGTCCGGGACTTC	CASSQRAGVRDF
TRBJ1-2	-	TRBD1	15	TRBV28	TGTGCCAGCAGGGAGAGGGGACAGCATTTCTATGGCTACACCTTC	CASRERGQHFYGYTF
TRBJ2-3	-	-	15	TRBV6-5	TGTGCCAGCATGAGAACGGGAGCGGAAACAGATACGCAGTATTTT	CASMRTGAETDTQYF
TRBJ2-2	-	-	14	TRBV2	TGTGCCAGCAGTGAACGCGTAGGCACCGGGGAGCTGTTTTTT	CASSERVGTGELFF
TRBJ1-4	-	-	15	TRBV18	TGTGCCAGCTCACCAGGTTTTGCAGAGAATGAAAAACTGTTTTTT	CASSPGFAENEKLFF
TRBJ1-1	once	TRBD1	12	TRBV29-1	TGCAGCGCTGGGGACAGAGGCACTGAAGCTTTCTTT	CSAGDRGTEAFF
TRBJ2-1	-	-	14	TRBV12-5	TGTGCTAGTGGAAGGGACTTAGGGGCCAATGAGCAGTTCTTC	CASGRDLGANEQFF
TRBJ1-2	few	-	15	TRBV6-1	TGTGCCAGCAGTACAACCTGGGGGGGCGACTATGGCTACACCTTC	CASSTTWGGDYGYTF
TRBJ2-1	-	-	16	TRBV5-1	TGCGCCAGCAGCTTGGTGATCGCCAGGGGGGCCAATGAGCAGTTCTTC	CASSLVIARGANEQFF
TRBJ2-2	-	-	14	TRBV10-2	TGCGCCAGCAGTGGGGCCCCTTCCCCCTGGGAGCTGTTTTTT	CASSGAPSPWELFF
TRBJ2-4	-	TRBD1	16	TRBV5-1	TGCGCCAGCAGTTACGATTTACAGGGGGCCAAAAACATTCAGTACTTC	CASSYDLQGAKNIQYF
TRBJ2-1	once	TRBD2	15	TRBV9	TGTGCCAGCAGCGTTAGCGGGAGAGGCTACAATGAGCAGTTCTTC	CASSVSGRGYNEQFF
TRBJ1-5	-	-	18	TRBV5-1	TGCGCCAGCAGCTTGGGTCCTGCGGCCCTCGGTTCACATCAGCCCCAGCATTTT	CASSLGPAALGSHQPQHF
TRBJ1-4	-	TRBD1	14	TRBV28	TGTGCCAGCAATGGGGACAGTGGTAATGAAAAACTGTTTTTT	CASNGDSGNEKLFF
TRBJ2-3	-	-	13	TRBV7-2	TGTGCCAGCAGCTTAAGCCTAGAAGGTACGCAGTATTTT	CASSLSLEGTQYF
TRBJ2-7	-	TRBD1	12	TRBV18	TGTGCCAGCTCACCGACAGGGGTCGAGCAGTACTTC	CASSPTGVEQYF
TRBJ2-5	-	-	16	TRBV27	TGTGCCAGCAGTTCTATGGCCCTCAGGGGTAGAGAGACCCAGTACTTC	CASSSMALRGRETQYF
TRBJ2-3	-	-	14	TRBV9	TGTGCCAGCAGCGTTGAGCGGACAGAGGGGCCGCAGTATTTT	CASSVERTEGPQYF
TRBJ1-5	-	TRBD1	15	TRBV2	TGTGCCAGCAGCGGGGACAGGGGGCCGAACCAGCCCCAGCATTTT	CASSGDRGPNQPQHF
TRBJ2-1	-	-	11	TRBV5-1	TGCGCCAGCAGCCTCAACAATGAGCAGTTCTTC	CASSLNNEQFF
TRBJ2-1	-	TRBD1	13	TRBV5-1	TGCGCCAGCAGCTGGGACAGACAGGGTGAGCAGTTCTTC	CASSWDRQGEQFF
TRBJ2-7	-	TRBD2	15	TRBV27	TGTGCCAGCAGTCAGGACCTAGCGGGAATCTACGAGCAGTACTTC	CASSQDLAGIYEQYF
TRBJ2-5	-	TRBD2	16	TRBV28	TGTGCCAGCAGTCCGGGACTAGCGGGCTCCCAAGAGACCCAGTACTTC	CASSPGLAGSQETQYF
TRBJ2-3	-	TRBD2	15	TRBV5-4	TGTGCCAGCACCGCCCGACTAGCGGGAGTGGATACGCAGTATTTT	CASTARLAGVDTQYF
TRBJ2-7	-	TRBD2	14	TRBV29-1	TGCAGCGTTCGAGGACTAGCGGGAGGTTTCGAGCAGTACTTC	CSVRGLAGGFEQYF
TRBJ2-3	-	-	13	TRBV7-9	TGTGCCAGCAGCCGACGGACTCATCAGGGGCAGTATTTT	CASSRRTHQGQYF
TRBJ2-4	-	TRBD1	13	TRBV13	TGTGCCAGCAGCCAGGGGGCCTCGGACATTCAGTACTTC	CASSQGASDIQYF
TRBJ1-2	-	-	13	TRBV28	TGTGCCAGCAGTACCAGGGCCCGGGAGGGCTACACCTTC	CASSTRAREGYTF
TRBJ2-7	-	-	15	TRBV28	TGTGCCAGCAGTTTTAGGGGCACCCGGGGGTACGAGCAGTACTTC	CASSFRGTRGYEQYF
TRBJ1-1	-	TRBD1	17	TRBV18	TGTGCCAGCTCACCACGCGAACAGGGGGCGAGGAACACTGAAGCTTTCTTT	CASSPREQGARNTEAFF